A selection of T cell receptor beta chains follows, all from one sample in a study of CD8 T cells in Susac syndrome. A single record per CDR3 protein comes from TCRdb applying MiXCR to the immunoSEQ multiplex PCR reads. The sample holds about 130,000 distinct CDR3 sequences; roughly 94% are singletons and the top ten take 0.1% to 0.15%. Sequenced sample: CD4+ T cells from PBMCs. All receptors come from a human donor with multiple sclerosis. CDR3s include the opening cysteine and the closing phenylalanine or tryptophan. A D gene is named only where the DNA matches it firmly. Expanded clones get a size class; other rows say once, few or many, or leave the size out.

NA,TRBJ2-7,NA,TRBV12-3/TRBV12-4,CASSFDWLYYEQYF,TGTGCCAGCAGTTTTGACTGGCTATATTACGAGCAGTACTTC
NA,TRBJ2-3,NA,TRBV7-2,CASSPNTDTQYF,TGTGCCAGCAGCCCTAACACAGATACGCAGTATTTT
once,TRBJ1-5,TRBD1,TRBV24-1,CATSDPGQPNQPQHF,TGTGCCACCAGTGATCCGGGACAGCCCAATCAGCCCCAGCATTTT
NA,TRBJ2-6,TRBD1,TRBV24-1,CATSQADRVPSGANVLTF,TGTGCCACCAGCCAAGCGGACAGGGTCCCCTCTGGGGCCAACGTCCTGACTTTC
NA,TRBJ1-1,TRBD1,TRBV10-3,CAISKGQGATAFF,TGTGCCATCAGTAAGGGACAGGGGGCTACAGCTTTCTTT
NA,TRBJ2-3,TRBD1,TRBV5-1,CASSLGGQGASDTQYF,TGCGCCAGCAGCTTGGGGGGACAGGGGGCCTCGGATACGCAGTATTTT
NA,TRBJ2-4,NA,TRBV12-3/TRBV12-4,CASSPRGNIQYF,TGTGCCAGCAGTCCCAGAGGAAACATTCAGTACTTC
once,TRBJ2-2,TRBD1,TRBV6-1,CASSRDSLGELFF,TGTGCCAGCAGTCGGGACAGTTTAGGGGAGCTGTTTTTT
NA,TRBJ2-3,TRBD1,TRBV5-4,CASSVDRGGDTQYF,TGTGCCAGCAGCGTGGACAGGGGGGGGGATACGCAGTATTTT
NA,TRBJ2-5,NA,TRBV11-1,CASSDYHRVQETQYF,TGTGCCAGCAGCGACTACCACAGGGTCCAAGAGACCCAGTACTTC
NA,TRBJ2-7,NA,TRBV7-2,CASSLRSRSYEQYF,TGTGCCAGCAGCTTACGGAGCCGTTCCTACGAGCAGTACTTC
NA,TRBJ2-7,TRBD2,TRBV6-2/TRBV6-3,CASRVPGTMGTYEQYF,TGTGCCAGCAGGGTTCCCGGGACTATGGGCACCTACGAGCAGTACTTC
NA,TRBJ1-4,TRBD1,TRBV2,CASRGTGANEKLFF,TGTGCCAGCAGGGGGACAGGGGCTAATGAAAAACTGTTTTTT
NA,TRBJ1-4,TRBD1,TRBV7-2,CASSLDRGSEKLFF,TGTGCCAGCAGCTTAGACAGGGGAAGTGAAAAACTGTTTTTT
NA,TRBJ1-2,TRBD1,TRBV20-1,CSARDPGQGYGYTF,TGCAGTGCTAGAGATCCCGGACAGGGGTATGGCTACACCTTC
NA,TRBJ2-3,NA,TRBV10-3,CAISELSGLPQIMDTQYF,TGTGCCATCAGTGAGCTTTCGGGGTTGCCTCAAATAATGGATACGCAGTATTTT
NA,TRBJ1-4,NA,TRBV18,CASSRSKPQANEKLFF,TGTGCCAGCTCACGATCGAAGCCCCAAGCGAATGAAAAACTGTTTTTT
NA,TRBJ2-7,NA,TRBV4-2,CASSQGAGGYEQYF,TGTGCCAGCAGCCAAGGGGCAGGGGGGTACGAGCAGTACTTC
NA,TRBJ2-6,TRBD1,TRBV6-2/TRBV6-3,CASSATEGARGANVLTF,TGTGCCAGCAGTGCGACCGAGGGGGCGCGAGGGGCCAACGTCCTGACTTTC
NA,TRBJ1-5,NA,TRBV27,CASRLRGVSNQPQHF,TGTGCCAGCAGATTGCGGGGGGTAAGCAATCAGCCCCAGCATTTT
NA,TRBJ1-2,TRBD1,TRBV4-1,CASSLLGQGPNYGYTF,TGCGCCAGCAGCTTGCTTGGACAGGGACCTAACTATGGCTACACCTTC
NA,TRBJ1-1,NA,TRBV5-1,CASSLLGIEWGNTEAFF,TGCGCCAGCAGCTTGTTGGGGATCGAATGGGGGAACACTGAAGCTTTCTTT
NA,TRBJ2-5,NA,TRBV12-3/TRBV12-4,CASSLQPTQETQYF,TGTGCCAGCAGTTTACAACCGACCCAAGAGACCCAGTACTTC
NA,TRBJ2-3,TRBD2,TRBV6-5,CASSRTSGRDTQYF,TGTGCCAGCAGTCGGACTAGCGGCAGAGATACGCAGTATTTT